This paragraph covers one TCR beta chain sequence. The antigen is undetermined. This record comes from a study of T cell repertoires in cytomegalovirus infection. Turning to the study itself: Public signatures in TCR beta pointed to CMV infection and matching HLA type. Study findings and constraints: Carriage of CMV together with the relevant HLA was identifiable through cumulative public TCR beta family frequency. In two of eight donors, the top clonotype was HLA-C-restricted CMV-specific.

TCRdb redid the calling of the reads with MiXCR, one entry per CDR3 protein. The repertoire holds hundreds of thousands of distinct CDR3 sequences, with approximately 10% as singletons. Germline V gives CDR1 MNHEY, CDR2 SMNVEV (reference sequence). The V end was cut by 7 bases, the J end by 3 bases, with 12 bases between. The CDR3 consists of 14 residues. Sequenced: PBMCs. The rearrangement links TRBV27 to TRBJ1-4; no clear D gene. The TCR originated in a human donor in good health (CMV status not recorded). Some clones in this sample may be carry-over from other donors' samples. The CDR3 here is CASTQSWANEKLFF. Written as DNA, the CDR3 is TGTGCCAGCACTCAGTCCTGGGCTAATGAAAAACTGTTTTTT.